A selection of T cell receptor beta chains follows, all from one sample in a study of T cell responses to AZD1222 COVID-19 vaccine. Sequencing used immunoSEQ multiplex PCR; TCRdb keeps in-frame clones, though not all of them. In the table there are 84,000 or so clones, roughly 87% of which are singletons. The sample in question was peripheral blood, obtained on day 0 of AZD1222 vaccination. These receptors all come from an adult in good health. Both conserved end residues are part of each CDR3. The D gene is left open where the match is weak. The listing skips clone size in some rows; elsewhere it reads once, few, many or a size class.

>TRBJ2-7|-|TRBV5-6|TRBD1
CASSRGQGRPYEQYF
TGTGCCAGCAGCCGCGGACAGGGGAGACCCTACGAGCAGTACTTC
>TRBJ1-5|-|TRBV18|TRBD1
CASSLTGGREPQHF
TGTGCCAGCTCACTGACAGGGGGCCGTGAGCCCCAGCATTTT
>TRBJ1-1|-|TRBV2|-
CAILIQPGNTEAFF
TGTGCCATCCTAATCCAGCCCGGGAACACTGAAGCTTTCTTT
>TRBJ2-4|-|TRBV18|-
CASSPQKGLAKNIQYF
TGTGCCAGCTCACCACAGAAGGGACTAGCCAAAAACATTCAGTACTTC
>TRBJ1-5|-|TRBV6-2/TRBV6-3|-
CASSYPRGDQPQHF
TGTGCCAGCAGTTACCCGCGAGGCGATCAGCCCCAGCATTTT
>TRBJ2-5|-|TRBV7-2|-
CASSLGSAQETQYF
TGTGCCAGCAGCTTAGGCTCCGCTCAAGAGACCCAGTACTTC
>TRBJ1-1|-|TRBV30|-
CAWSVGGTHTEAFF
TGTGCCTGGAGTGTAGGGGGGACTCACACTGAAGCTTTCTTT
>TRBJ2-1|-|TRBV6-5|-
CASSYPRGRGNEQFF
TGTGCCAGCAGTTACCCCCGTGGCAGGGGCAATGAGCAGTTCTTC
>TRBJ1-2|few|TRBV12-3/TRBV12-4|-
CASSLVKNYGYTF
TGTGCCAGCAGTTTGGTGAAGAACTATGGCTACACCTTC
>TRBJ1-1|-|TRBV6-6|-
CASSLGTTENTEAFF
TGTGCCAGCAGTCTCGGGACAACCGAGAACACTGAAGCTTTCTTT
>TRBJ2-5|-|TRBV5-1|TRBD1
CASSSATGIRETQYF
TGCGCCAGCAGCAGCGCGACAGGGATTCGGGAGACCCAGTACTTC
>TRBJ1-5|few|TRBV7-2|-
CASSLAGGSNQPQHF
TGTGCCAGCAGCTTAGCCGGCGGGTCGAATCAGCCCCAGCATTTT
>TRBJ2-7|-|TRBV7-2|-
CASRPSPTASEQYF
TGTGCCAGCAGACCCAGCCCCACAGCAAGCGAGCAGTACTTC
>TRBJ2-7|few|TRBV5-6|-
CASSFGRGSYEQYF
TGTGCCAGCAGCTTCGGTAGGGGCTCCTACGAGCAGTACTTC
>TRBJ1-1|once|TRBV18|-
CASAGAEVENTEAFF
TGTGCCAGCGCCGGGGCGGAGGTTGAGAACACTGAAGCTTTCTTT
>TRBJ1-2|-|TRBV6-2/TRBV6-3|-
CASSSNGLNYGYTF
TGTGCCAGCAGTTCGAACGGCCTGAACTATGGCTACACCTTC
>TRBJ1-5|once|TRBV2|-
CASRATGVQPQHF
TGTGCCAGCAGAGCGACAGGTGTTCAGCCCCAGCATTTT
>TRBJ2-7|-|TRBV12-5|TRBD2
CASGFSGTSGYEQYF
TGTGCTAGTGGTTTTTCCGGGACTAGCGGATACGAGCAGTACTTC
>TRBJ1-5|once|TRBV27|TRBD1
CASSMDRGSGNQPQHF
TGTGCCAGCAGTATGGACAGGGGTTCGGGCAATCAGCCCCAGCATTTT
>TRBJ1-5|-|TRBV5-4|-
CASSSGQSNQPQHF
TGTGCCAGCAGCTCCGGACAGAGCAATCAGCCCCAGCATTTT
>TRBJ1-2|-|TRBV19|-
CASTPYKGYGYTF
TGTGCCAGTACCCCCTACAAGGGGTATGGCTACACCTTC
>TRBJ2-5|-|TRBV14|-
CASSRTLQETQYF
TGTGCCAGCAGCCGGACACTCCAAGAGACCCAGTACTTC
>TRBJ2-7|-|TRBV5-1|TRBD2
CASSLGGASGRGEQYF
TGCGCCAGCAGCTTGGGAGGGGCTAGCGGGAGGGGCGAGCAGTACTTC
>TRBJ2-2|-|TRBV18|-
CASSPLRDTGELFF
TGTGCCAGCTCACCACTAAGGGACACCGGGGAGCTGTTTTTT
>TRBJ2-1|-|TRBV2|TRBD2
CASSDRGTRGVNEQFF
TGTGCCAGCAGTGATAGGGGGACTAGGGGGGTCAATGAGCAGTTCTTC
>TRBJ1-2|once|TRBV6-5|TRBD1
CASSPPDGQGNGYTF
TGTGCCAGCAGTCCCCCTGACGGACAGGGGAATGGCTACACCTTC
>TRBJ2-3|-|TRBV5-5|TRBD2
CATRTSGTTDTQYF
TGTGCCACCAGAACTAGCGGGACCACAGATACGCAGTATTTT
>TRBJ1-2|-|TRBV7-3|-
CASSGFGVTYGYTF
TGTGCCAGCAGTGGGTTCGGGGTAACCTATGGCTACACCTTC
>TRBJ2-7|-|TRBV30|-
CAWMSARPGDEQYF
TGTGCCTGGATGTCGGCACGCCCTGGGGACGAGCAGTACTTC
>TRBJ2-1|few|TRBV11-3|TRBD2
CASSPLAGALSSYNEQFF
TGTGCCAGCAGTCCACTAGCGGGAGCCCTAAGCTCCTACAATGAGCAGTTCTTC
>TRBJ2-5|-|TRBV11-3|-
CASSSGLLQETQYF
TGTGCCAGCAGCTCTGGACTACTCCAAGAGACCCAGTACTTC
>TRBJ1-5|-|TRBV5-1|-
CASSREGDGSQPQHF
TGCGCCAGCAGCCGGGAGGGGGACGGGTCTCAGCCCCAGCATTTT
>TRBJ1-2|-|TRBV6-6|-
CASSYIGAKTYGYTF
TGTGCCAGCAGTTACATAGGGGCCAAGACATATGGCTACACCTTC
>TRBJ1-1|few|TRBV19|TRBD1
CASSMGYTGVGEAFF
TGTGCCAGTAGTATGGGATACACAGGGGTGGGGGAAGCTTTCTTT
>TRBJ2-7|-|TRBV5-8|-
CASSLVFGIPLSSYEQYF
TGTGCCAGCAGCTTGGTTTTCGGGATACCTCTGAGCTCCTACGAGCAGTACTTC
>TRBJ1-6|-|TRBV6-5|-
CASSTQGTAGSPLHF
TGTGCCAGCAGTACCCAAGGAACCGCGGGTTCACCCCTCCACTTT
>TRBJ2-5|-|TRBV7-9|TRBD1
CASSRQGTETQYF
TGTGCCAGCAGCCGACAGGGTACAGAGACCCAGTACTTC
>TRBJ2-3|-|TRBV18|-
CASSPPTQDTQYF
TGTGCCAGCTCACCACCGACACAAGATACGCAGTATTTT
>TRBJ1-5|-|TRBV5-4|-
CASSLGGDGSNQPQHF
TGTGCCAGCAGCTTGGGTGGGGATGGTAGCAATCAGCCCCAGCATTTT
>TRBJ1-6|-|TRBV10-1|-
CASRATGNSPLHF
TGCGCCAGCAGAGCGACCGGGAATTCACCCCTCCACTTT
>TRBJ1-1|-|TRBV10-1|-
CASRTAKNTEAFF
TGCGCCAGCAGGACCGCTAAGAACACTGAAGCTTTCTTT
>TRBJ2-5|-|TRBV18|-
CASSLQGGDQETQYF
TGTGCCAGCTCACTCCAGGGAGGAGACCAAGAGACCCAGTACTTC
>TRBJ2-2|-|TRBV29-1|-
CSVVTGSGTGELFF
TGCAGCGTCGTCACAGGGTCGGGGACCGGGGAGCTGTTTTTT
>TRBJ1-6|-|TRBV27|-
CASKAVSSSPLHF
TGTGCCAGCAAAGCAGTTTCAAGTTCACCCCTCCACTTT
>TRBJ2-1|-|TRBV27|-
CASSLWQDYEQFF
TGTGCCAGCAGTTTATGGCAGGACTATGAGCAGTTCTTC
>TRBJ1-6|-|TRBV7-9|-
CASSTTVPYNSPLHF
TGTGCCAGCAGCACTACAGTTCCCTATAATTCACCCCTCCACTTT